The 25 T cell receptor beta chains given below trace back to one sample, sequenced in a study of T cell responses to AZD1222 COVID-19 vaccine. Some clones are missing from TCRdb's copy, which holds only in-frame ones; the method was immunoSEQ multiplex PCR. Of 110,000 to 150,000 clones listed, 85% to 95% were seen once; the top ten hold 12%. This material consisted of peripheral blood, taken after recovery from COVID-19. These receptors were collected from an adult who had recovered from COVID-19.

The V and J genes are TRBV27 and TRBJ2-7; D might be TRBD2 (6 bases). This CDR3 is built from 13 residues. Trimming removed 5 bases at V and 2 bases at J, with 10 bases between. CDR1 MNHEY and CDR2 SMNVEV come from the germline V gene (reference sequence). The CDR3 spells CASSRDLTYEQYF. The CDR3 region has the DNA TGTGCCAGCAGTAGGGACTTAACCTACGAGCAGTACTTC.

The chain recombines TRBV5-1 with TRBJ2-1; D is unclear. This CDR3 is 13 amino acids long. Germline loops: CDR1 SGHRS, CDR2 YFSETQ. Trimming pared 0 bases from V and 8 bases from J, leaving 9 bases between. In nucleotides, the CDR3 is TGCGCCAGCAGCTTGGGGGTTGGGGATGAGCAGTTCTTC. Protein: CASSLGVGDEQFF.

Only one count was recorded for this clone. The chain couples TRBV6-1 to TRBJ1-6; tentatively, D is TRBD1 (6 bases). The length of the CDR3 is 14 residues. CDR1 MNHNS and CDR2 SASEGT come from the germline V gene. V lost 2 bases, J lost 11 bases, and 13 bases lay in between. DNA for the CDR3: TGTGCCAGCAGTGAAACCCAGGGGCTGACACCCCTCCACTTT. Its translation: CASSETQGLTPLHF.

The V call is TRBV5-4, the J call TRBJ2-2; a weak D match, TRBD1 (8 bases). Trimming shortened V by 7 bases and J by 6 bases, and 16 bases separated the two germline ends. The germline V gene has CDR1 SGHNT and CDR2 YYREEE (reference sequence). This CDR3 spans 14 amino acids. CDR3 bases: TGTGCCAGCTTCACACAGGGGGGGGCCGGGGAGCTGTTTTTT. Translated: CASFTQGGAGELFF. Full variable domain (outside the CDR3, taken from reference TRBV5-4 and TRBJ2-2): ETGVTQSPTHLIKTRGQQVTLRCSSQSGHNTVSWYQQALGQGPQFIFQYYREEENGRGNFPPRFSGLQFPNYSSELNVNALELDDSALYLCASFTQGGAGELFFGEGSRLTVL.

CDR3 coding DNA: TGTGCCAGCAGTTTATCGAAGGTAACAGGGGCCACCGGGGAGCTGTTTTTT. Translated: CASSLSKVTGATGELFF. V and J are TRBV27 and TRBJ2-2, with 7 nucleotides matching TRBD1. Germline-derived CDR1 and CDR2 are MNHEY and SMNVEV (reference sequence). The CDR3 extends over 17 amino acids. With 0 bases clipped from V and 4 bases from J, the junction kept 8 bases outside the gene matches.

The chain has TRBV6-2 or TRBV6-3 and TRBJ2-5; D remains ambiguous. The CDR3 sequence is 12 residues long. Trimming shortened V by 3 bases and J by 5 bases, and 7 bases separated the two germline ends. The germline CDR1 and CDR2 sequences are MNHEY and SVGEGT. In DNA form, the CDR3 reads TGTGCCAGCAGTTATGTGTCGGAGACCCAGTACTTC. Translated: CASSYVSETQYF.

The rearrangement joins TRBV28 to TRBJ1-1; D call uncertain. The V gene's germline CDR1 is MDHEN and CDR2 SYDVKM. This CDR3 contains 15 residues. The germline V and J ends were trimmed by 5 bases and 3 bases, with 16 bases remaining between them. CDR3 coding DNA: TGTGCCAGCAGTCCCTCCGGGCGCTCCGACACTGAAGCTTTCTTT. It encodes CASSPSGRSDTEAFF.

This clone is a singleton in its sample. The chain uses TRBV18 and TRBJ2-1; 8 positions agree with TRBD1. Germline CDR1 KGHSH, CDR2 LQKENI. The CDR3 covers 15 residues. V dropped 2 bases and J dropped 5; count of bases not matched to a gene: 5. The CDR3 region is CASSPRTGSDNEQFF. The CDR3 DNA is TGTGCCAGCTCACCAAGGACAGGGTCGGACAATGAGCAGTTCTTC.

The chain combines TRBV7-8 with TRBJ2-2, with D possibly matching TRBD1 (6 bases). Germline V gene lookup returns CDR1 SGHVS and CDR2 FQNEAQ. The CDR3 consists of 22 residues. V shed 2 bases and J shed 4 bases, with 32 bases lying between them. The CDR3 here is CASSLWGTGGGQKFASTGELFF. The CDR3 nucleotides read TGTGCCAGCAGCTTATGGGGCACCGGCGGCGGACAGAAATTTGCATCCACCGGGGAGCTGTTTTTT.

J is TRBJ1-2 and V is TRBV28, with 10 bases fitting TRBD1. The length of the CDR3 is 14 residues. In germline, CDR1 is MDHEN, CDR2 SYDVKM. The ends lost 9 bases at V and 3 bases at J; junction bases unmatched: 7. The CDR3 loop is CASKGTGDDYGYTF. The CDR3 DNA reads TGTGCCAGTAAAGGGACAGGGGACGACTATGGCTACACCTTC.

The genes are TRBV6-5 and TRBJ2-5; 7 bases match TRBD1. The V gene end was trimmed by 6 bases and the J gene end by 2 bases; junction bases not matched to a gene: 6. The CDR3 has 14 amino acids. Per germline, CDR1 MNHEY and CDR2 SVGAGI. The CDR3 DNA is TGTGCCAGCAGGCCTGGGACAGCGCAAGAGACCCAGTACTTC. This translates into CASRPGTAQETQYF.

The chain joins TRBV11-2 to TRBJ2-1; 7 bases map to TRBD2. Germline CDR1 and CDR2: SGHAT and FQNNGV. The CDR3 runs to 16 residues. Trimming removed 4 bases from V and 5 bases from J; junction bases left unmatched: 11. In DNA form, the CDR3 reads TGTGCCAGCAGCTGGCCAGTTGGGACTACGAACAATGAGCAGTTCTTC. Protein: CASSWPVGTTNNEQFF.

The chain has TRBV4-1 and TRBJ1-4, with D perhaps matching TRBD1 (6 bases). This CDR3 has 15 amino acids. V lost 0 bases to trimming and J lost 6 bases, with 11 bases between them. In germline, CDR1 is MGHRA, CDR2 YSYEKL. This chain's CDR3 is CASSQDRAGDEKLFF. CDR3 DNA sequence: TGCGCCAGCAGCCAAGATAGGGCAGGGGATGAAAAACTGTTTTTT.

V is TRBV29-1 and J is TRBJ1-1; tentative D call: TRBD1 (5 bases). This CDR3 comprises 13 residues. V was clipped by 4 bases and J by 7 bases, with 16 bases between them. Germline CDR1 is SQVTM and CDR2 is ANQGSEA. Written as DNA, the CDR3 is TGCAGCGTTGTCCCAGGGACCTACGATGAAGCTTTCTTT. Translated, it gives CSVVPGTYDEAFF.

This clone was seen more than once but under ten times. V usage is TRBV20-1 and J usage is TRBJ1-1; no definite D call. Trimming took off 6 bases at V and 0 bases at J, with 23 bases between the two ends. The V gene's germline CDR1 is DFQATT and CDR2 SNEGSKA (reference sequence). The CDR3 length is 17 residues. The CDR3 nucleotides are TGCAGTGCCAGTGGCCTGGTGTCAGGCATCATGAACACTGAAGCTTTCTTT. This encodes CSASGLVSGIMNTEAFF.

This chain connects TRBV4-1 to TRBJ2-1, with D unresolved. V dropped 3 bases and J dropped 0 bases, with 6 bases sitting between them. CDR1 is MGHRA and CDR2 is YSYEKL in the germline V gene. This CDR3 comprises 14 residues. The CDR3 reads CASSHTSSYNEQFF. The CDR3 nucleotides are TGCGCCAGCAGCCACACCAGCTCCTACAATGAGCAGTTCTTC.

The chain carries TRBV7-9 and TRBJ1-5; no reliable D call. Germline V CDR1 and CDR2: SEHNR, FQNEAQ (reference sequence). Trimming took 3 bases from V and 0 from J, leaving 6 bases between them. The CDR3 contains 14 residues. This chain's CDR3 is CASSLDSSNQPQHF. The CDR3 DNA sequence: TGTGCCAGCAGCTTGGACTCTAGCAATCAGCCCCAGCATTTT.

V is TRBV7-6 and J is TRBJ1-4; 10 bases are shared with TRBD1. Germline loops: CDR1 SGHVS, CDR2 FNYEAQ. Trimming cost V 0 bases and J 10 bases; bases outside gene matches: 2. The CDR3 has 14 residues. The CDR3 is CASSLAGQGRKLFF. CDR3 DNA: TGTGCCAGCAGCTTAGCGGGACAGGGGAGAAAACTGTTTTTT.

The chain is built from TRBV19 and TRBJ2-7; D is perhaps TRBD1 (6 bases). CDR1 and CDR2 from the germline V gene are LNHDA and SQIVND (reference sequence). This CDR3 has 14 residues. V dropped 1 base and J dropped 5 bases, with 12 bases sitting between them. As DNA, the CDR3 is TGTGCCAGTAGTATAGTCGGGACACCCCACGAGCAGTACTTC. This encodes CASSIVGTPHEQYF.

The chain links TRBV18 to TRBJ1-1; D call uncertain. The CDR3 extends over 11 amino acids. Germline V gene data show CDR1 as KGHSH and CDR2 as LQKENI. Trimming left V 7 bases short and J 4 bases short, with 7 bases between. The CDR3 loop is CASFRGTEAFF. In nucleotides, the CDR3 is TGTGCCAGCTTCAGAGGCACTGAAGCTTTCTTT.

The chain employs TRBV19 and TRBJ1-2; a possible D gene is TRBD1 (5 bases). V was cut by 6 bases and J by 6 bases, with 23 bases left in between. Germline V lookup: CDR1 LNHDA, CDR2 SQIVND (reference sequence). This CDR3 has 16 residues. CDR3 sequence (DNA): TGTGCCAGTAGGGCACCTATGGGGGGTGGAAGGCATGGCTACACCTTC. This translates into CASRAPMGGGRHGYTF.

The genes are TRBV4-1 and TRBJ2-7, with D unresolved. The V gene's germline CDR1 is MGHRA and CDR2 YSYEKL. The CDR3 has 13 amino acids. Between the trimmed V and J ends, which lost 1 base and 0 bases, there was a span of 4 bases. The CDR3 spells CASSQAPSYEQYF. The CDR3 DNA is TGCGCCAGCAGCCAAGCCCCCTCCTACGAGCAGTACTTC.

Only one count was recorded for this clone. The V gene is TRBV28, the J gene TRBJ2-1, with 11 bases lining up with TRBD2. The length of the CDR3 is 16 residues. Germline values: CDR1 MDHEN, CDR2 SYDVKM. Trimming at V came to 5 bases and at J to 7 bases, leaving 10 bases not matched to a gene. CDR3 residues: CASSPHLAGGLNEQFF. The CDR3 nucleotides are TGTGCCAGCAGTCCACATCTAGCGGGAGGTTTGAATGAGCAGTTCTTC.

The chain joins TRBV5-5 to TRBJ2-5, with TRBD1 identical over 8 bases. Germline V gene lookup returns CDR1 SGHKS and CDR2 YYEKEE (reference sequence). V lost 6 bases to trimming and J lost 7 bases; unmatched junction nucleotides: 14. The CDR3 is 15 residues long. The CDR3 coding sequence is TGTGCCAGCAACCGACTACCAGGGGGCGCGGGGACCCAGTACTTC. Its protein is CASNRLPGGAGTQYF.

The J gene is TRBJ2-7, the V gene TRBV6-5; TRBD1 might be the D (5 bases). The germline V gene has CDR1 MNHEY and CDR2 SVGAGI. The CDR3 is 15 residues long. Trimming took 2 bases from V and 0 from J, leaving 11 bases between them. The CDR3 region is CASSYRTGPSYEQYF. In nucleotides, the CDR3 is TGTGCCAGCAGTTACCGTACAGGTCCCTCCTACGAGCAGTACTTC.